The rows below give T cell receptor beta chains drawn from one sample of a study of STAT5B mutations in CD4+ large granular lymphocyte leukemia. Assay: immunoSEQ multiplex PCR; the TCRdb copy retains only in-frame clones and omits some. This table holds about 24,000 clones, about two thirds found once. Specimen: CD4+ T cells from blood buffy coats. The origin of the receptors is a human donor in good health. Both conserved end residues are trimmed from each CDR3.

>TRBV5-1
ASSFGTGGATYNSPLH
>TRBV18
ASSPRALGGRMNTEAF
>TRBV6-1
ASSRDRNTEAF
>TRBV7-6
ASSLAAPDGKLF
>TRBV5-6
ASSLEGTGWRYGYT
>TRBV18
ASSGTADLYGYT
>TRBV10-3
AISEPGGAWGDEQF
>TRBV27
ASRRQGLHEQY
>TRBV7-3
ASSASGTGGYSVNSPLH
>TRBV11-3
ASSRQGAGYEQY
>TRBV28
ASSLEGTKYEAF
>TRBV11-3
ASSFPPGFPIY
>TRBV10-1
ASMKSGTGDNYGYT
>TRBV5-4
ASSLGSGGRGDTQY
>TRBV6-6
ASSYSGLGDSPLH
>TRBV9
ASSAGQEDTEQY
>TRBV19
ATRSLDSLWGYT
>TRBV28
ASSLGNGQVFFNTEAF
>TRBV9
ASSPTGLAGGTDTQY
>TRBV7-2
ASSLSGVGGYT
>TRBV12-5
ASGLVLGRGDTEAF
>TRBV28
ASSPGDYSKNIQY
>TRBV7-2
ASSLGARGGGLYNEQF
>TRBV10-3
AISDEGQGLTPLH
>TRBV19
ASSFGVRSSYEQY
>TRBV15
ATSRDRGFGLAGGRSTDTQY
>TRBV2
ASVRLASNNEQF
>TRBV6-5
ASSYSRYSNQPQH
>TRBV20-1
SAKVIEAF
>TRBV28
ASRRTSGPSEQF
>TRBV11-2
ASSQAAINYGYT
>TRBV9
ASSVTGSTPGYEQY
>TRBV7-8
ASSPTGLGSPLH
>TRBV30
AWSMEQANTEAF
>TRBV2
ASKWRGGSEQF
>TRBV12-5
ASGPAGHPYEQY
>TRBV6-5
ASRRRQITDTQY
>TRBV7-3
ASSLDRNEQF
>TRBV18
ASSLAGNTEAF
>TRBV11-1
ASSLRLPGALSYNEQF
>TRBV29-1
SVAGGRGEGETQY
>TRBV15
ATSRGLDVGNF
>TRBV19
ASTPRVGAGELF
>TRBV5-1
ASSLAGRLSQF
>TRBV19
ASSENPDGYT
>TRBV4-2
ASSQEAGGLRNEQF
>TRBV5-8
ASLGGVGRNEQF
>TRBV29-1
SVGRGQTEAF
>TRBV7-7
ASSARLGGANVLT
>TRBV6-6
ASRMSGSYNSPLH
>TRBV6-8
ASRGTGRPAGETQY
>TRBV4-1
ASSQIGQGTDTQY